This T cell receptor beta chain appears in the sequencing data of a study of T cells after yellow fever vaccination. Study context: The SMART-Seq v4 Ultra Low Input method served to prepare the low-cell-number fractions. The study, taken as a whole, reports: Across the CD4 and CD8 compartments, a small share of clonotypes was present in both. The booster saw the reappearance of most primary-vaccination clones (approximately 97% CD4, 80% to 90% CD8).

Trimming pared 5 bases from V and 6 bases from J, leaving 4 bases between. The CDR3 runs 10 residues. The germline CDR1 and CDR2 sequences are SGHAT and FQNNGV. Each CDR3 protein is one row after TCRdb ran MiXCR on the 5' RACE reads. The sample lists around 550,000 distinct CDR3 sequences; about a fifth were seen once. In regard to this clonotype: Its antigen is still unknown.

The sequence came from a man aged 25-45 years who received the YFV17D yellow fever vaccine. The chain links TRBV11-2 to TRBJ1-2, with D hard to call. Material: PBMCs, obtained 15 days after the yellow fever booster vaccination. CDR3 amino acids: CASSQDGYTF. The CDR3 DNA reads TGTGCCAGCAGCCAAGATGGCTACACCTTC.